Included here is one TCR beta chain sequence, with context. The entry originates in a study of OX40 agonist ivuxolimab in advanced cancers. Trimming cost V 5 bases and J 8 bases; bases outside gene matches: 13. The CDR3 totals 15 residues. Germline CDR1 reads LNHDA; CDR2 reads SQIVND (reference sequence). Profiled with immunoSEQ multiplex PCR; TCRdb holds only in-frame clones, not every one. The table lists some 25,000 clones, more than 75% of them singletons. The source material was CD4+ or CD8+ T cells sorted from blood, sampled in a trial of the OX40 agonist ivuxolimab. This receptor was identified in an adult with an advanced solid tumor such as melanoma, head and neck, liver or kidney cancer. The chain recombines TRBV19 with TRBJ1-2; 8 nucleotides match TRBD1. The CDR3 spells CASSAGQGFVWGYTF. The CDR3, as DNA: TGTGCCAGTAGTGCCGGACAGGGCTTCGTGTGGGGCTACACCTTC.